One and the same sample provided the 32 T cell receptor beta chains below, sequenced in a study of blood T cell repertoires in COVID-19. Data came from immunoSEQ multiplex PCR; TCRdb stores just in-frame clones and leaves some out. The sample holds about 430,000 clones, 85% to 90% seen once. The sample consisted of PBMCs or T cells enriched from blood (not recorded which). Receptors were obtained from a man aged 30-40 years who had recovered from COVID-19.

The chain carries TRBV30 and TRBJ1-2; 7 bases are shared with TRBD1. This CDR3 has 13 residues. Germline CDR1 GTSNPN, CDR2 SVGIG (reference sequence). The J segment lost 6 bases and the V segment lost 7 bases, leaving 11 bases of the junction unmatched. Written as DNA, the CDR3 is TGTGCCTCGAACAGGGGCTTCGGGAATGGCTACACCTTC. Translation gives CASNRGFGNGYTF.

The table lists this clone with a count of one. The V gene is TRBV30, the J gene TRBJ1-3, with a tentative D call TRBD1 (6 bases). The CDR3 length is 12 residues. Germline V gene lookup returns CDR1 GTSNPN and CDR2 SVGIG (reference sequence). V was clipped by 4 bases and J by 4 bases, with 8 bases between them. The CDR3 loop reads CAWNGGGNTIYF. The CDR3 nucleotides are TGTGCCTGGAATGGGGGCGGAAACACCATATATTTT.

This chain joins TRBV4-1 and TRBJ2-7; 13 bases align to TRBD2. V shed 1 base, J shed 5 bases, and the junction held 5 bases outside the gene matches. Germline lookup yields CDR1 MGHRA and CDR2 YSYEKL. This CDR3 comprises 16 residues. CDR3 sequence: CASSQGTSGRADEQYF. The CDR3, as DNA: TGCGCCAGCAGCCAAGGCACTAGCGGGAGGGCCGACGAGCAGTACTTC.

The chain combines TRBV7-3 with TRBJ1-1, with D hard to call. Germline assignment: CDR1 SGHTA and CDR2 FQGTGA. V lost 2 bases to trimming and J lost 5 bases, with 15 bases between them. The CDR3 has 15 residues. CDR3 amino acids: CASSLRAFPRTEAFF. The CDR3 DNA reads TGTGCCAGCAGCTTACGCGCGTTCCCGCGGACTGAAGCTTTCTTT.

CDR3 DNA: TGTGCCAGCTCACGAGAGACAGGGGGCTCTGAAGCTTTCTTT. Translation: CASSRETGGSEAFF. The chain recombines TRBV18 with TRBJ1-1, with 10 positions matching TRBD1. With 4 bases clipped from V and 6 bases from J, the junction kept 5 bases outside the gene matches. CDR3 length: 14 amino acids. The germline gives CDR1 KGHSH, CDR2 LQKENI.

V and J are TRBV19 and TRBJ2-7, with D possibly TRBD1 on 8 matching bases. Germline assignment: CDR1 LNHDA and CDR2 SQIVND (reference sequence). The CDR3 is made up of 13 amino acids. CDR3 bases: TGTGCTAGCGGGCAGGGGGCTTCCCACGAGCAGTACTTC. Translation gives CASGQGASHEQYF.

To note about this clone: Compared with germline, one end of the junction differs, possibly owing to a read error. V usage is TRBV9 and J usage is TRBJ1-4, with 10 bases fitting TRBD1. The CDR3 contains 15 residues. Germline V gene lookup returns CDR1 SGDLS and CDR2 YYNGEE. The CDR3 here is CASSVRDRGSEKPFF. For the CDR3, the DNA is TGTGCCAGCAGCGTAAGGGACAGGGGTTCAGAAAAACCGTTTTTT.

This clone appeared once. The DNA for the CDR3 is TGTGCCAGCAGTACAACAGGGGGAATGGGTCCAGATACGCAGTATTTT. As protein: CASSTTGGMGPDTQYF. This chain links TRBV5-6 with TRBJ2-3, with 8 positions matching TRBD1. Losses at the gene ends were 5 bases for V and 4 bases for J; bases not matched to a gene: 12. The length of the CDR3 is 16 residues. CDR1 and CDR2 (germline): SGHDT, YYEEEE.

V gene TRBV20-1 combines with J gene TRBJ2-1, with TRBD2 matching 10 bases. The CDR3 sequence is 16 residues long. Germline values: CDR1 DFQATT, CDR2 SNEGSKA (reference sequence). With 3 bases clipped from V and 8 bases from J, the junction kept 13 bases outside the gene matches. CDR3 nucleotides: TGCAGTGCTAGTAGGCTAGCGGGAGTGGGTCGGGATGAGCAGTTCTTC. Its protein product is CSASRLAGVGRDEQFF.

In this sample, this clone turned up once. The CDR3 reads CASSSETTPFYEQFF. The CDR3 DNA sequence: TGCGCCAGCAGCTCCGAGACTACCCCTTTCTATGAGCAGTTCTTC. The chain employs TRBV5-1 and TRBJ2-1; D is possibly TRBD2 (5 bases). The germline V and J ends were trimmed by 3 bases and 8 bases, with 18 bases remaining between them. This CDR3 has 15 amino acids. Germline values: CDR1 SGHRS, CDR2 YFSETQ.

This clone is a singleton in its sample. The chain has TRBV6-4 and TRBJ1-5; 7 bases agree with TRBD1. Trimming cost V 4 bases and J 3 bases; bases outside gene matches: 9. The V gene's germline CDR1 is MRHNA and CDR2 SNTAGT. There are 16 residues in the CDR3. CDR3 sequence (DNA): TGTGCCAGCAGTGTCGTTACCGGGACAGCCAATCAGCCCCAGCATTTT. Translation: CASSVVTGTANQPQHF.

This clone was seen just once. The CDR3 DNA follows: TGCGCCAGCAGCCAAATCCGGGACACCTACGAGCAGTACTTC. Translated, it gives CASSQIRDTYEQYF. The gene calls are TRBV4-1 and TRBJ2-7, with D perhaps TRBD1 (6 bases). Trimming took off 2 bases at V and 2 bases at J, with 10 bases between the two ends. Germline V gives CDR1 MGHRA, CDR2 YSYEKL. The CDR3 spans 14 residues.

This clone was seen more than once but under ten times. The V gene is TRBV5-4, the J gene TRBJ2-7; 8 bases are a match to TRBD1. This CDR3 contains 16 residues. J lost 4 bases, V lost 5 bases, and 14 bases had no gene match. From germline, CDR1 is SGHNT and CDR2 YYREEE (reference sequence). The CDR3 loop is CASSLGTRDRRYEQYF. The CDR3 coding sequence is TGTGCCAGCAGTTTAGGCACCCGGGACAGGCGGTACGAGCAGTACTTC.

The J gene is TRBJ2-7, the V gene TRBV13; 8 bases line up with TRBD2. The CDR3 contains 14 residues. Germline CDR1 is PRHDT and CDR2 is FYEKMQ (reference sequence). The V gene end was trimmed by 8 bases and the J gene end by 7 bases; junction bases not matched to a gene: 13. This CDR3 is CASGGEAGVREQYF. The CDR3 DNA is TGTGCCAGCGGGGGCGAAGCGGGAGTAAGGGAGCAGTACTTC.

The chain is built from TRBV5-1 and TRBJ2-3, with 8 bases lining up with TRBD2. This CDR3 has 16 amino acids. With 0 bases clipped from V and 1 base from J, the junction kept 4 bases outside the gene matches. Germline V CDR1 and CDR2: SGHRS, YFSETQ. In nucleotides, the CDR3 is TGCGCCAGCAGCTTGGATACAGCGGGAGGCACAGATACGCAGTATTTT. It yields the protein CASSLDTAGGTDTQYF.

V is TRBV10-3 and J is TRBJ2-2; 14 nucleotides match TRBD2. CDR3 length equals 15 residues. CDR1 is ENHRY and CDR2 is SYGVKD in the germline V gene. With 6 bases clipped from V and 6 bases from J, the junction kept 3 bases outside the gene matches. The CDR3 nucleotides are TGTGCCATCAGCACGGGACTAGCGGGAGCCGGGGAGCTGTTTTTT. Its protein is CAISTGLAGAGELFF.

This clone showed up just a few times. J is TRBJ1-1 and V is TRBV3-1 (or the pseudogene TRBV3-2); no firm D call. CDR3 length: 15 residues. The V gene's germline CDR1 is LGHDT and CDR2 YNNKEL (reference sequence). V shed 1 base and J shed 0 bases, with 9 bases lying between them. The CDR3 region has the DNA TGTGCCAGCAGCCAAGGCGGACTGATGAACACTGAAGCTTTCTTT. It encodes CASSQGGLMNTEAFF.

The V gene is TRBV7-2, the J gene TRBJ2-1, with 9 bases aligning to TRBD1. The CDR3 has 15 amino acids. In germline, CDR1 is SGHTA, CDR2 FQGNSA. The V segment lost 3 bases and the J segment 10 bases; nucleotides outside the gene matches: 10. The CDR3 here is CASSFPGQGTAEQFF. In nucleotides, the CDR3 is TGTGCCAGCAGCTTCCCGGGACAGGGAACCGCCGAGCAGTTCTTC.

This chain joins TRBV23-1 and TRBJ1-4, with D hard to call. TRBV23-1 is flagged as an ORF with uncertain function. The CDR3 contains 15 residues. V lost 4 bases to trimming and J lost 4 bases, with 13 bases between them. CDR3 bases: TGCGCCAGCAGTCGCCCTCCCCGGGGTAATGAAAAACTGTTTTTT. Its protein product is CASSRPPRGNEKLFF.

This clone was found once. At one boundary the junction diverges from the germline segment, which might be a read error. The chain carries TRBV5-3 and TRBJ1-2; 8 bases are a match to TRBD1. TRBV5-3 is an ORF, with its function uncertain. The CDR3 sequence is 14 residues long. The CDR3 DNA follows: TGTGTCAGAAGTTGGTCAGGGGGCAACTATGGCTACACCTTC. Residues: CVRSWSGGNYGYTF.

This clone was recorded only once. The chain employs TRBV11-2 and TRBJ2-5; possible D gene TRBD2, 6 bases. The ends were cut back, 3 bases at V and 2 bases at J, with 7 bases in the middle. Germline V gene sequence: CDR1 SGHAT, CDR2 FQNNGV. CDR3 length: 13 residues. The chain's CDR3 is CASSLGTQETQYF. The CDR3 region has the DNA TGTGCCAGCAGCTTGGGGACTCAAGAGACCCAGTACTTC.

Points on this clone: Because the CDR3 is missing its conserved closing phenylalanine or tryptophan, this is likely a read error. Because the CDR3's place on the DNA is in doubt, the DNA is left out and the CDR3 is given as listed by TCRdb. CDR3 amino acids: CASSLGGSVGGRSL. This rearrangement joins TRBV5-6 to TRBJ1-2. Germline V gene lookup returns CDR1 SGHDT and CDR2 YYEEEE. Termini included, the CDR3 measures 14 amino acids.

The V and J genes are TRBV19 and TRBJ2-2; 7 bases fit TRBD2. Trimming at V came to 5 bases and at J to 3 bases, leaving 12 bases not matched to a gene. The germline gives CDR1 LNHDA, CDR2 SQIVND (reference sequence). This CDR3 spans 17 amino acids. The CDR3 spells CASSPWASGRDTGELFF. The CDR3 nucleotides read TGTGCCAGTAGTCCGTGGGCTAGCGGAAGGGACACCGGGGAGCTGTTTTTT. Drawing the rest from reference TRBV19 and TRBJ2-2, the complete variable domain is DGGITQSPKYLFRKEGQNVTLSCEQNLNHDAMYWYRQDPGQGLRLIYYSQIVNDFQKGDIAEGYSVSREKKESFPLTVTSAQKNPTAFYLCASSPWASGRDTGELFFGEGSRLTVL.

The J gene is TRBJ1-3, the V gene TRBV19, with 7 nucleotides matching TRBD1. This CDR3 region has 13 residues. Germline CDR1 LNHDA, CDR2 SQIVND (reference sequence). With 8 bases clipped from V and 2 bases from J, the junction kept 3 bases outside the gene matches. The CDR3 bases are TGTGCCAGTCAGGGGGAGGCTGGAAACACCATATATTTT. This translates into CASQGEAGNTIYF. The full variable domain, its missing parts supplied by reference TRBV19 and TRBJ1-3, is DGGITQSPKYLFRKEGQNVTLSCEQNLNHDAMYWYRQDPGQGLRLIYYSQIVNDFQKGDIAEGYSVSREKKESFPLTVTSAQKNPTAFYLCASQGEAGNTIYFGEGSWLTVV.

The rearrangement joins TRBV12-3 or TRBV12-4 to TRBJ2-7; D is perhaps TRBD2 (6 bases). The CDR3 length is 13 residues. Trimming took off 7 bases at V and 2 bases at J, with 12 bases between the two ends. The DNA of the CDR3 is TGTGCCAGCAACCGCGGGGTAGCCTACGAGCAGTACTTC. Protein sequence: CASNRGVAYEQYF.

V is TRBV28 and J is TRBJ1-1; D is unresolved. This CDR3 is 14 amino acids long. V was trimmed by 7 bases and J by 5 bases, leaving 17 bases between them. The germline V gene encodes CDR1 MDHEN and CDR2 SYDVKM. CDR3 bases: TGTGCCAGCAATCCCACGGGGTGGGGAACTGAAGCTTTCTTT. It codes for CASNPTGWGTEAFF. Combining the CDR3 with reference TRBV28 and TRBJ1-1 gives the whole variable domain DVKVTQSSRYLVKRTGEKVFLECVQDMDHENMFWYRQDPGLGLRLIYFSYDVKMKEKGDIPEGYSVSREKKERFSLILESASTNQTSMYLCASNPTGWGTEAFFGQGTRLTVV.

A note on this clone: The identical CDR3 is also encoded by other nucleotide sequences in the sample. This chain links TRBV12-3 or TRBV12-4 with TRBJ2-7; weak D call: TRBD1 (5 bases). This CDR3 spans 12 amino acids. The V end lost 2 bases, the J end lost 3 bases, and 5 bases lay between the germline ends. The CDR3 protein is CASSLRGYEQYF. DNA of the CDR3: TGTGCCAGCAGTTTAAGGGGCTACGAGCAGTACTTC.

The J gene is TRBJ2-7, the V gene TRBV5-6; TRBD1 matches at 8 bases. The CDR3 totals 13 residues. Germline-derived CDR1 and CDR2 are SGHDT and YYEEEE. J lost 4 bases, V lost 7 bases, and 7 bases had no gene match. DNA of the CDR3: TGTGCCAGCGGACAGGGTACAAGGTACGAGCAGTACTTC. Amino acid sequence: CASGQGTRYEQYF.

This sequence joins TRBV5-8 and TRBJ2-5; 11 positions agree with TRBD1. The V gene end was trimmed by 4 bases and the J gene end by 5 bases; junction bases not matched to a gene: 10. The germline CDR1 and CDR2 sequences are SGHTS and YDEGEE. The CDR3 has 16 amino acids. CDR3 in amino acids: CASSKGQGDQWETQYF. The CDR3 DNA reads TGTGCCAGCAGCAAGGGACAGGGGGATCAGTGGGAGACCCAGTACTTC.

The chain carries TRBV5-4 and TRBJ2-7; TRBD2 might be the D (5 bases). The CDR3 contains 13 residues. V shed 4 bases and J shed 0 bases, with 8 bases lying between them. Per the germline V gene, CDR1 is SGHNT and CDR2 is YYREEE (reference sequence). The CDR3 DNA reads as TGTGCCAGCAGCGACCGGGACTCCTACGAGCAGTACTTC. Amino acid sequence: CASSDRDSYEQYF.

The chain is built from TRBV5-1 and TRBJ2-1; a possible D gene is TRBD1 (6 bases). The V gene lost 1 base and the J gene lost 7 bases, with 9 bases spanning the gap. The CDR3 covers 13 residues. Germline values: CDR1 SGHRS, CDR2 YFSETQ. The CDR3 spells CASSLWQGNEQFF. The CDR3 nucleotides are TGCGCCAGCAGCTTGTGGCAGGGGAATGAGCAGTTCTTC.

The chain employs TRBV6-4 and TRBJ1-2, with 7 nucleotides matching TRBD1. Germline V gene sequence: CDR1 MRHNA, CDR2 SNTAGT. The CDR3 is 20 residues long. J gave up 7 bases and V 6 bases, and 29 bases lay outside the gene matches. In DNA form, the CDR3 reads TGTGCCAGCAGAAAACCGGGGACAGTAATCCACCTCGGTTCGTGTCCTGGCTACACCTTC. Amino acids: CASRKPGTVIHLGSCPGYTF.